This TCR beta chain stems from a study of T cells in Graves' hyperthyroidism and ophthalmopathy. Notes on the study in general: Blood samples included most of the expanded thyroid clonotypes exceeding 0.001. A 13 V-J signature model discriminated ophthalmopathy versus stable hyperthyroidism.

The length of the CDR3 is 14 residues. Germline V gives CDR1 SSHAT, CDR2 FNYEAQ (reference sequence). Researchers took RNA transcripts and amplified the TCR beta CDR3 regions from them. Carried out on the TCR CDR3, a first-round RT-PCR used the HTBI primer set. TCRdb ran MiXCR on the multiplex PCR reads and lists one entry per CDR3 protein. The repertoire holds roughly 500,000 distinct CDR3 sequences, just over 45% seen once, with around a fifth in the top ten. On this clonotype: Antigen: not known. The junction departs from germline at one end; a sequencing error may be responsible.

Used for diagnoses were clinical symptoms, serum thyroxine and TRAb, thyroid ultrasound and orbital computed tomography. The origin of this receptor is an adult woman with Graves' disease, either hyperthyroidism or ophthalmopathy (not recorded which). This chain uses TRBV7-7 with TRBJ2-2, with D possibly being TRBD1 (6 bases). Sequencing input: peripheral blood or thyroid tissue (not recorded which). The CDR3 coding sequence is TGTGCTAGCAGCCGGGGACACAACACCGGGGAGCTGTTTTTT. Protein product: CASSRGHNTGELFF. The full variable domain, rest sourced from reference TRBV7-7 and TRBJ2-2, is GAGVSQSPRYKVTKRGQDVTLRCDPISSHATLYWYQQALGQGPEFLTYFNYEAQPDKSGLPSDRFSAERPEGSISTLTIQRTEQRDSAMYRCASSRGHNTGELFFGEGSRLTVL.